This T cell receptor (beta chain) emerged from a study of T cells in Graves' hyperthyroidism and ophthalmopathy (dated by TCRdb to the late 2010s). Study-wide context: Peripheral blood was sampled at the time of initial diagnosis, prior to any treatment. Following sampling, methimazole starting at 30 mg daily was given to hyperthyroidism patients, and high-dose intravenous methylprednisolone was given to ophthalmopathy patients. To identify distinguishing TCR V-J signatures, a discovery cohort of 95 to 100 patients was used, comprising under 45 with Graves' ophthalmopathy and some 60 with stable Graves' hyperthyroidism. For training and testing, the 110 or so patients in the discovery cohort were randomly divided in a 7:3 ratio. The paper reports TCR Vbeta CDR3 sequencing of roughly 140 peripheral blood samples: under 45 ophthalmopathy, about 75 hyperthyroidism and around 17 progressor patients. An independent validation cohort of 18 to 20 hyperthyroidism patients and about 15 patients who later progressed to ophthalmopathy tested prospective prediction of ophthalmopathy. In addition, the study compared T-cell repertoires in thyroid tissue and in blood from several Graves' hyperthyroidism patients. Results the study describes overall, beyond this receptor: During validation, the model predicted progression to ophthalmopathy a median of around six months ahead of onset, with 70.59% sensitivity and less than 85% specificity. Sample size was not statistically predetermined, and blinding of investigators to group allocation was not performed. Most expanded thyroid clonotypes (frequency above 0.001) were also found in blood, which suggests that blood repertoires may mirror thyroid immune responses. A model built on a 13 V-J signature distinguished ophthalmopathy from stable hyperthyroidism, reaching about 89% sensitivity and under 84% specificity in cross-validation and 80%/75% in testing.

Trimming removed 6 bases from V and 4 bases from J; the gene matches leave 9 bases unexplained. The CDR3 measures 16 amino acids from cysteine to phenylalanine. Just CDR3 DNA is preserved here, 48 bases in frame from base 1. Based on the germline V gene (reference sequence), the CDR1 and CDR2 sequences are MNHEY and SMNVEV. TCR beta CDR3 regions were amplified from RNA transcripts. The first round of RT-PCR for the TCR CDR3 was performed with the HTBI primer set and the Qiagen OneStep RT-PCR kit. Libraries were constructed in a second round of multiplex PCR, after which size selection and purification were performed. Paired-end sequencing of the libraries was performed with 100 bp reads on an Illumina HiSeq2000. In the authors' own workflow: Raw data were processed with SOAPnuke, discarding reads with adapters, uncalled bases, mean Phred below 15, or no exact constant-primer or identifier match. COPE v1.2.5 was used to merge the high-quality paired reads, and each unique nucleotide sequence was defined as a clonotype. Clonotypes were aligned to IMGT TRBV, TRBD and TRBJ reference segments using MiTCR v1.1. Analysis was restricted to V-J combinations with a frequency above 0.0001, which covered over 98% of repertoires. A TCS score was defined as the ratio between F50 (clonal expansion) and ExV (chaos), using BLOSUM62-based TCRdist between CDR3 peptides within each V-J. Welch's t-statistics and random forest reduced 500 to 650 V-J features to about 12, which were used in a naive Bayes classifier (R e1071). TCRdb applied fastp at Q25 and MiXCR to the public reads, then kept only in-frame beta chains. CDR3 protein duplicates are merged, each entry listing the most common genes and DNA. The V and J calls follow TCRdb's processing rather than the paper's. The sample table holds roughly 380,000 distinct CDR3 sequences, of which 15% to 20% were seen once. Of the sample, roughly a sixth is held by the ten largest clones.

This clonotype was detected many times. What antigen it recognizes has not been identified. The input lacks base qualities; no much larger clone sits a single base away. Moderately to severely active disease, a Clinical Activity Score of at least 3, a NOSPECS grade of at least 4, and a duration under 3 months were present in ophthalmopathy patients. Patients with uncontrolled infections, other autoimmune diseases, pregnancy or lactation were excluded. Diagnoses relied on clinical symptoms, serum thyroxine and TRAb, thyroid ultrasound and orbital computed tomography. PBMCs were isolated from 8 to 10 ml of fresh peripheral blood by Ficoll-Paque density gradient centrifugation. Total RNA was extracted using Trizol reagent, and RNA quality was assessed on an Agilent 2100 Bioanalyzer.

The receptor comes from a woman aged 40 to 50 with Graves' ophthalmopathy. The specimen sequenced was blood. The chain is encoded by TRBV27 joined to TRBJ2-7; 13 nucleotides in the junction match TRBD2. Here the CDR3 is given as CASRELAGGGGYEQYF. The sequenced DNA: TGTGCCAGCAGGGAACTAGCGGGAGGGGGGGGGTACGAGCAGTACTTC.